Each of the 32 T cell receptor beta chains below was sequenced from the same sample in a study of blood T cell repertoires in COVID-19. Some clones are missing from TCRdb's copy, which holds only in-frame ones; the method was immunoSEQ multiplex PCR. This table holds approximately 280,000 clones, roughly 85% found once. The material sequenced was PBMCs or T cells enriched from blood (not recorded which). The receptor set was obtained from a man aged 35 to 55 who had been exposed to COVID-19.

This clone has a handful of counts. The chain links TRBV14 to TRBJ2-5; D is perhaps TRBD1 (6 bases). Germline V CDR1 and CDR2: SGHDN, FVKESK. With 4 bases removed from V and 3 bases from J, the gap between germline ends came to 12 bases. This CDR3 comprises 14 residues. Written as DNA, the CDR3 is TGTGCCAGCAGCCCAACAGGGTGGGAAGAGACCCAGTACTTC. Translated, it gives CASSPTGWEETQYF.

The chain combines TRBV28 with TRBJ2-7; TRBD1 matches 9 bases. CDR1 and CDR2 from the germline V gene are MDHEN and SYDVKM. The CDR3 covers 16 residues. V was clipped by 5 bases and J by 2 bases; unmatched bases: 10. The CDR3 is CASSPPNRGRPYEQYF. The CDR3 DNA is TGTGCCAGCAGTCCCCCCAACAGGGGGCGCCCCTACGAGCAGTACTTC. Looking up the rest from reference TRBV28 and TRBJ2-7 gives the full variable domain: DVKVTQSSRYLVKRTGEKVFLECVQDMDHENMFWYRQDPGLGLRLIYFSYDVKMKEKGDIPEGYSVSREKKERFSLILESASTNQTSMYLCASSPPNRGRPYEQYFGPGTRLTVT.

V gene TRBV3-1 (or the pseudogene TRBV3-2) combines with J gene TRBJ1-2; 8 bases line up with TRBD1. The V and J ends lost 5 bases and 3 bases, in that order; junction bases with no gene match: 5. The CDR3 is 14 residues long. Germline V gene data show CDR1 as LGHDT and CDR2 as YNNKEL (reference sequence). The DNA of the CDR3 is TGTGCCAGCAGCTCATTGGACAGGGACTATGGCTACACCTTC. Encoded protein: CASSSLDRDYGYTF.

The chain has TRBV19 and TRBJ1-5, with D unresolved. This CDR3 is 12 amino acids long. Germline CDR1 and CDR2: LNHDA and SQIVND (reference sequence). Trimming cost V 5 bases and J 5 bases, with 7 bases left between them. The CDR3: CASSLLDQPQHF. CDR3 DNA sequence: TGTGCCAGTAGTCTCCTCGATCAGCCCCAGCATTTT. Based on the CDR3 plus reference TRBV19 and TRBJ1-5, the full variable domain is DGGITQSPKYLFRKEGQNVTLSCEQNLNHDAMYWYRQDPGQGLRLIYYSQIVNDFQKGDIAEGYSVSREKKESFPLTVTSAQKNPTAFYLCASSLLDQPQHFGDGTRLSIL.

The CDR3 is CASKAGLAGAVSRQFF. The CDR3 DNA reads as TGTGCCAGCAAAGCAGGACTAGCGGGAGCGGTCAGTAGGCAGTTCTTC. V gene TRBV19 combines with J gene TRBJ2-1, with TRBD2 matching over 13 bases. This CDR3 spans 16 amino acids. The germline CDR1 and CDR2 sequences are LNHDA and SQIVND (reference sequence). The V and J ends lost 9 bases and 12 bases, in that order; junction bases with no gene match: 17.

V is TRBV7-3 and J is TRBJ2-1, with 7 bases fitting TRBD2. Germline V gene sequence: CDR1 SGHTA, CDR2 FQGTGA. V lost 1 base to trimming and J lost 4 bases; unmatched junction nucleotides: 16. The CDR3 spans 19 residues. DNA of the CDR3: TGTGCCAGCAGCTTAATTCCTTCTTCAACGGGAGGTTCATACAATGAGCAGTTCTTC. Its protein product is CASSLIPSSTGGSYNEQFF.

The V call is TRBV30, the J call TRBJ1-5, with 7 nucleotides matching TRBD1. This CDR3 contains 15 residues. CDR1 and CDR2 (germline): GTSNPN, SVGIG (reference sequence). J lost 1 base, V lost 3 bases, and 6 bases had no gene match. The CDR3 DNA sequence: TGTGCCTGGAGGCGTACAGGGGCCAGCAATCAGCCCCAGCATTTT. As protein: CAWRRTGASNQPQHF.

The chain recombines TRBV25-1 with TRBJ2-1; TRBD2 matches 9 bases. Germline V gene data show CDR1 as MGHDK and CDR2 as SYGVNS. There are 17 residues in the CDR3. J lost 8 bases, V lost 3 bases, and 14 bases had no gene match. The CDR3 sequence is CASSDPNTSGFLDEQFF. DNA of the CDR3: TGTGCCAGCAGTGATCCAAATACTAGCGGGTTTTTGGATGAGCAGTTCTTC.

This chain links TRBV2 with TRBJ1-5; D remains unclear. V was clipped by 4 bases and J by 6 bases, with 13 bases between them. The CDR3 sequence is 14 residues long. Germline lookup yields CDR1 SNHLY and CDR2 FYNNEI. The CDR3 DNA follows: TGTGCCAGCAGTGTGCGGGGATCGGCTCAGCCCCAGCATTTT. This codes for CASSVRGSAQPQHF.

V usage is TRBV10-1 and J usage is TRBJ2-1, with D possibly being TRBD2 (5 bases). Germline V CDR1 and CDR2: WNHNN, SYGVQD (reference sequence). Trimming took 10 bases from V and 7 from J, leaving 20 bases between them. The CDR3 has 14 residues. The CDR3 reads CATPSGPCGNEQFF. CDR3 sequence (DNA): TGCGCCACCCCAAGCGGTCCCTGCGGGAATGAGCAGTTCTTC.

The V and J genes are TRBV9 and TRBJ2-3; a possible D gene is TRBD1 (6 bases). The CDR3 covers 16 residues. V was clipped by 0 bases and J by 4 bases, with 15 bases between them. Germline V gene sequence: CDR1 SGDLS, CDR2 YYNGEE. CDR3 amino acids: CASSVAGAQGADTQYF. CDR3 bases: TGTGCCAGCAGCGTAGCAGGGGCCCAGGGCGCAGATACGCAGTATTTT.

This CDR3 reads CATSDSRDSRETQYF. The CDR3 bases are TGTGCCACCAGTGACTCTAGGGACAGTCGAGAGACCCAGTACTTC. The chain is built from TRBV24-1 and TRBJ2-5; 7 nucleotides agree with TRBD1. The CDR3 sequence is 15 residues long. Per the germline V gene, CDR1 is KGHDR and CDR2 is SFDVKD. V lost 4 bases, J lost 4 bases, and 8 bases stayed unmatched.

The chain links TRBV27 to TRBJ1-3; D possibly corresponds to TRBD1 (5 bases). The germline V gene has CDR1 MNHEY and CDR2 SMNVEV (reference sequence). Trimming shortened V by 2 bases and J by 6 bases, and 11 bases separated the two germline ends. CDR3 length: 14 amino acids. CDR3 nucleotide sequence: TGTGCCAGCAGTTTAGGAGGGGCGACAAACACCATATATTTT. Encoded protein: CASSLGGATNTIYF.

The rearrangement joins TRBV15 to TRBJ2-7; D is possibly TRBD1 (6 bases). The V end was cut by 4 bases, the J end by 0 bases, with 7 bases between. This CDR3 has 13 amino acids. Germline CDR1 and CDR2: LNHNV and YYDKDF (reference sequence). This chain's CDR3 is CATSTGASYEQYF. In nucleotides, the CDR3 is TGTGCCACCAGCACAGGGGCCTCCTACGAGCAGTACTTC.

This chain's CDR3 is CASSPLGTGGYTF. As DNA, the CDR3 is TGCGCCAGCTCCCCCCTTGGAACGGGAGGCTACACCTTC. V usage is TRBV5-1 and J usage is TRBJ1-2; D is ambiguous. This CDR3 comprises 13 residues. The germline V gene encodes CDR1 SGHRS and CDR2 YFSETQ. The germline V and J ends were trimmed by 7 bases and 8 bases, with 18 bases remaining between them.

This rearrangement joins TRBV5-6 to TRBJ1-2, with 8 bases aligning to TRBD1. Germline CDR1 SGHDT, CDR2 YYEEEE. The ends lost 0 bases at V and 4 bases at J; junction bases unmatched: 5. The CDR3 covers 15 residues. CDR3 region: CASSLVHRGGYGYTF. CDR3 DNA: TGTGCCAGCAGCTTGGTTCACAGGGGGGGCTATGGCTACACCTTC. The full variable domain, completed using reference TRBV5-6 and TRBJ1-2, is DAGVTQSPTHLIKTRGQQVTLRCSPKSGHDTVSWYQQALGQGPQFIFQYYEEEERQRGNFPDRFSGHQFPNYSSELNVNALLLGDSALYLCASSLVHRGGYGYTFGSGTRLTVV.

The CDR3 region is CASKGLGRSYEQYF. The CDR3 nucleotides are TGTGCCAGCAAAGGTTTGGGCAGATCCTACGAGCAGTACTTC. The rearrangement joins TRBV27 to TRBJ2-7; D gene unclear. V was pared by 7 bases and J by 1 base, with 14 bases between. This CDR3 is built from 14 residues. Germline CDR1 MNHEY, CDR2 SMNVEV (reference sequence).

The table lists this clone with a count of one. This chain links TRBV12-3 or TRBV12-4 with TRBJ1-2; weak D call: TRBD1 (5 bases). CDR3 size: 13 residues. Trimming took off 3 bases at V and 4 bases at J, with 9 bases between the two ends. CDR3 amino acids: CASSFGAVYGYTF. The CDR3, as DNA: TGTGCCAGCAGTTTTGGGGCTGTCTATGGCTACACCTTC.

This chain links TRBV4-2 with TRBJ2-7, with D possibly being TRBD1 (6 bases). V dropped 0 bases and J dropped 2 bases, with 11 bases sitting between them. From germline, CDR1 is LGHNA and CDR2 YNFKEQ. This CDR3 contains 15 residues. The CDR3 spells CASSQDVRGTYEQYF. In DNA, the CDR3 is TGTGCCAGCAGCCAAGATGTCAGGGGTACCTACGAGCAGTACTTC.

The rearrangement joins TRBV6-6 to TRBJ2-2; D not certain. The CDR3 runs to 16 residues. Per the germline V gene, CDR1 is MNHNY and CDR2 is SVGAGI (reference sequence). V was clipped by 0 bases and J by 3 bases, with 11 bases between them. The CDR3 reads CASSYSSVAYTGELFF. The DNA for the CDR3 is TGTGCCAGCAGTTACTCTTCAGTTGCCTACACCGGGGAGCTGTTTTTT.

The V call is TRBV7-6, the J call TRBJ1-1; 7 nucleotides line up with TRBD1. This CDR3 region has 15 residues. Unmatched junction bases numbered 8, after V lost 0 bases and J lost 7 bases. Germline V CDR1 and CDR2: SGHVS, FNYEAQ. The chain's CDR3 is CASSLASDRWNEAFF. As DNA, the CDR3 is TGTGCCAGCAGCTTAGCGTCGGACAGGTGGAATGAAGCTTTCTTT.

V and J are TRBV7-8 and TRBJ1-5; D is unclear. CDR1 is SGHVS and CDR2 is FQNEAQ in the germline V gene. This CDR3 has 15 amino acids. V was shortened by 2 bases and J by 0 bases, with 8 bases between the two germline ends. CDR3 protein: CASSLLQYSNQPQHF. In DNA form, the CDR3 reads TGTGCCAGCAGCTTACTACAGTATAGCAATCAGCCCCAGCATTTT. Full variable domain (outside the CDR3, taken from reference TRBV7-8 and TRBJ1-5): GAGVSQSPRYKVAKRGQDVALRCDPISGHVSLFWYQQALGQGPEFLTYFQNEAQLDKSGLPSDRFFAERPEGSVSTLKIQRTQQEDSAVYLCASSLLQYSNQPQHFGDGTRLSIL.

This chain connects TRBV12-1 to TRBJ2-3; the D segment call TRBD2 is taken from the table without a DNA check. TRBV12-1 is a pseudogene locus. This CDR3 comprises 16 residues. The CDR3 nucleotides are TGTGCCAGCAGCCCGTTAGCGGGGATCCTCACAGATACGCAGTATTTT. This codes for CASSPLAGILTDTQYF.

This CDR3 reads CASRELAGAWYEQYF. The CDR3 DNA sequence: TGTGCCAGCCGGGAACTAGCGGGAGCATGGTACGAGCAGTACTTC. This chain links TRBV9 with TRBJ2-7; 11 bases agree with TRBD2. From germline, CDR1 is SGDLS and CDR2 YYNGEE. The CDR3 is made up of 15 amino acids. The V gene end was trimmed by 7 bases and the J gene end by 4 bases; junction bases not matched to a gene: 10.

This clone was seen only a few times. The V call is TRBV5-5, the J call TRBJ1-5; a weak D match, TRBD1 (6 bases). Germline V lookup: CDR1 SGHKS, CDR2 YYEKEE (reference sequence). Trimming removed 4 bases at V and 0 bases at J, with 23 bases between. The CDR3 has 19 residues. CDR3 sequence reads: CASSLLTLGRGDSNQPQHF. In DNA, the CDR3 is TGTGCCAGCAGCCTGCTGACTCTGGGCAGGGGAGATAGCAATCAGCCCCAGCATTTT.

The rearrangement joins TRBV9 to TRBJ1-6, with 7 bases aligning to TRBD1. J was trimmed by 7 bases and V by 3 bases; bases with no gene match: 7. Germline V gene lookup returns CDR1 SGDLS and CDR2 YYNGEE. CDR3 length: 15 residues. The CDR3 loop reads CASSGDRVRNSPLHF. CDR3 in DNA: TGTGCCAGCAGCGGAGACAGGGTTCGAAATTCACCCCTCCACTTT.

This clone was found once. This rearrangement joins TRBV28 to TRBJ1-2; 9 nucleotides line up with TRBD1. This CDR3 has 14 residues. The trim removed 7 bases at V and 5 bases at J, leaving 8 bases unmatched. Germline V gene data show CDR1 as MDHEN and CDR2 as SYDVKM. CDR3 in DNA: TGTGCCAGCACCCCACAGGGGGCGGGTTATGGCTACACCTTC. Translation: CASTPQGAGYGYTF.

The chain recombines TRBV15 with TRBJ2-1, with 12 nucleotides matching TRBD2. Unmatched junction bases numbered 4, after V lost 1 base and J lost 12 bases. This CDR3 has 14 amino acids. Germline-derived CDR1 and CDR2 are LNHNV and YYDKDF (reference sequence). CDR3 DNA sequence: TGTGCCACCAGCAGAGGGACTAGCGGGAACCCGCAGTTCTTC. It yields the protein CATSRGTSGNPQFF.

This clone was seen once. This chain connects TRBV6-5 to TRBJ1-4, with D unresolved. V was trimmed by 6 bases and J by 8 bases, leaving 10 bases between them. Germline V lookup: CDR1 MNHEY, CDR2 SVGAGI. CDR3 size: 12 residues. The CDR3 sequence is CASRGSTEKLFF. The CDR3 DNA reads as TGTGCCAGCAGGGGGAGTACGGAAAAACTGTTTTTT.

The gene calls are TRBV9 and TRBJ2-7; D may be TRBD2 (6 bases). Trimming left V 0 bases short and J 1 base short, with 8 bases between. CDR1 and CDR2 from the germline V gene are SGDLS and YYNGEE. This CDR3 has 14 residues. In DNA form, the CDR3 reads TGTGCCAGCAGCGTAGGACTAGATTCCTACGAGCAGTACTTC. Translated: CASSVGLDSYEQYF.

This chain links TRBV7-9 with TRBJ2-5, with 7 bases aligning to TRBD2. Germline loops: CDR1 SEHNR, CDR2 FQNEAQ (reference sequence). The ends lost 5 bases at V and 0 bases at J; junction bases unmatched: 3. The CDR3 is made up of 14 amino acids. CDR3 nucleotide sequence: TGTGCCAGCAGCCCCGGGACTAACCAAGAGACCCAGTACTTC. Its translation: CASSPGTNQETQYF.

The V call is TRBV28, the J call TRBJ1-2, with TRBD1 matching over 7 bases. Trimming took 6 bases from V and 0 from J; bases not matched to a gene: 7. Germline values: CDR1 MDHEN, CDR2 SYDVKM. This CDR3 is 15 amino acids long. CDR3 residues: CASRQIGTANYGYTF. Written as DNA, the CDR3 is TGTGCCAGCAGACAAATCGGGACAGCTAACTATGGCTACACCTTC.